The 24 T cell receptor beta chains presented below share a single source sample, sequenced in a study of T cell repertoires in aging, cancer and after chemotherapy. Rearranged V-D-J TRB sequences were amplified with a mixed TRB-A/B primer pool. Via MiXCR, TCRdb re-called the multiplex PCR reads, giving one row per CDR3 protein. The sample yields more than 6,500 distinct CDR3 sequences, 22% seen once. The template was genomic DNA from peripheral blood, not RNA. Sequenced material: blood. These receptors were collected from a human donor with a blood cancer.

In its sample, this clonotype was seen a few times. CDR3 coding DNA: TGCGCCAGCAGCTTGGCCGGCACTAGCGGGGGTTACAATGAGCAGTTCTTC. This gives the protein CASSLAGTSGGYNEQFF. The V gene is TRBV5-1, the J gene TRBJ2-1; TRBD2 aligns across 11 bases. CDR1 and CDR2 from the germline V gene are SGHRS and YFSETQ. V was pared by 0 bases and J by 4 bases, with 6 bases of the junction left unmatched. The CDR3 is made up of 17 amino acids.

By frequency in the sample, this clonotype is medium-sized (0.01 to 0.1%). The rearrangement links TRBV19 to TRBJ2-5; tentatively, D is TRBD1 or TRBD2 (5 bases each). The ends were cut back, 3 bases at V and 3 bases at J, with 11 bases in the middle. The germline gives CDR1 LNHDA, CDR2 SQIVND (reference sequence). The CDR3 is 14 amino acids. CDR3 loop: CASSIGGPKETQYF. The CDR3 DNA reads TGTGCCAGTAGTATTGGGGGACCCAAAGAGACCCAGTACTTC.

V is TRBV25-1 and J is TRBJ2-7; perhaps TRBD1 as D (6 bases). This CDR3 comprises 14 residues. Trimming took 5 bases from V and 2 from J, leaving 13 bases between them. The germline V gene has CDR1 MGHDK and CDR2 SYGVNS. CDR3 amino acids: CASSLEDSTYEQYF. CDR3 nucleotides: TGTGCCAGCAGTCTGGAGGACAGTACCTACGAGCAGTACTTC.

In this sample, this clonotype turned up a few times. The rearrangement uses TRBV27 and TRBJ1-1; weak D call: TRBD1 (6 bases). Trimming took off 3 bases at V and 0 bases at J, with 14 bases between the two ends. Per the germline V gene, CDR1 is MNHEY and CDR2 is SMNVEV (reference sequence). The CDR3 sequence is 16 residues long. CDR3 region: CASSFRLQGLNTEAFF. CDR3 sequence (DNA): TGTGCCAGCAGTTTTAGGTTACAGGGACTGAACACTGAAGCTTTCTTT.

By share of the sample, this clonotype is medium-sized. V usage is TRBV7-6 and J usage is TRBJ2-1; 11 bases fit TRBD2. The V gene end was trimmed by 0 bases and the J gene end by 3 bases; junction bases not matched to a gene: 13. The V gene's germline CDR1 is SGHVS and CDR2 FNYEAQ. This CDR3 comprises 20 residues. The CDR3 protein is CASSLALAGGPLTLYNEQFF. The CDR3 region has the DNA TGTGCCAGCAGCTTAGCGCTAGCGGGAGGCCCCCTGACCCTCTACAATGAGCAGTTCTTC.

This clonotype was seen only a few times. CDR3 in amino acids: CASRDNRSNQPQHF. Here the CDR3 DNA reads TGTGCCAGCAGGGACAATCGGAGCAATCAGCCCCAGCATTTT. The chain is built from TRBV6-2 or TRBV6-3 and TRBJ1-5; tentative D call: TRBD1 (5 bases). CDR1 and CDR2 (germline): MNHEY, SVGEGT. There are 14 residues in the CDR3. Trimming left V 6 bases short and J 1 base short, with 10 bases between.

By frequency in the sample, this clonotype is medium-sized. The CDR3 reads CASSLFLGSYEQYF. CDR3 coding DNA: TGTGCCAGCAGTTTATTTTTAGGTTCCTACGAGCAGTACTTC. The rearrangement links TRBV27 to TRBJ2-7; D unclear. Germline assignment: CDR1 MNHEY and CDR2 SMNVEV (reference sequence). Trimming removed 1 base from V and 1 base from J, with 8 bases in between. This CDR3 has 14 amino acids.

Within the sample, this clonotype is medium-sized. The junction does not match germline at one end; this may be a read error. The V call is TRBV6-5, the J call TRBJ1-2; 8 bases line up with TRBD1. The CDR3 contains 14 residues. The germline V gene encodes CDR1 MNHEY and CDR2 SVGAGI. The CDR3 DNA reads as TGTGCCAGCAGCGCAGCCGGGACAGGCTATGTCTACACCTTC. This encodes CASSAAGTGYVYTF.

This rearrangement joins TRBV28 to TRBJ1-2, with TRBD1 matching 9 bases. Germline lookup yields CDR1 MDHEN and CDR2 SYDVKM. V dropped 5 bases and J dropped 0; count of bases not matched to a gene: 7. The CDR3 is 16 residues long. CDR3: CASSPGGQGTNYGYTF. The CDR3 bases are TGTGCCAGCAGTCCCGGTGGACAGGGGACTAACTATGGCTACACCTTC.

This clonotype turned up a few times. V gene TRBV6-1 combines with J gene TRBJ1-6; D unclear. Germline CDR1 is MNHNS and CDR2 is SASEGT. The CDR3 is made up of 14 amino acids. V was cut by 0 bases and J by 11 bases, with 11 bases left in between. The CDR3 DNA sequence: TGTGCCAGCAGTGAAGCGCTCGGGGTCCCACCCCTCCACTTT. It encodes CASSEALGVPPLHF.

The CDR3 nucleotides read TGCGCCAGCAGCCAAGGGTGGACTAGCGGGAGGGCAGAGACCCAGTACTTC. Residues: CASSQGWTSGRAETQYF. V usage is TRBV4-1 and J usage is TRBJ2-5, with 15 bases aligning to TRBD2. The germline V gene has CDR1 MGHRA and CDR2 YSYEKL. The CDR3 is 17 residues long. V dropped 1 base and J dropped 4; count of bases not matched to a gene: 4.

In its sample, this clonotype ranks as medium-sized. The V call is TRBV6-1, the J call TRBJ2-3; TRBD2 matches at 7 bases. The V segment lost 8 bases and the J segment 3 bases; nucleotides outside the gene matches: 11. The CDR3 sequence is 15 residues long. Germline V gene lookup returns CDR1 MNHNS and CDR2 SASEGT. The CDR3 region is CASSEPSGTTDTQYF. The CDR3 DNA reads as TGTGCCAGCTCAGAGCCCAGCGGGACGACAGATACGCAGTATTTT.

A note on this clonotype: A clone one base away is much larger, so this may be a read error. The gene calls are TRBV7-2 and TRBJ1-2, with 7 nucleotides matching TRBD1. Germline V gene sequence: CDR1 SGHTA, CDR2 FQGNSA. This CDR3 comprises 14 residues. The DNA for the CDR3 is TGTGCCAGAAGCTTGGGACAGATGAACTATGGCTACACCTTC. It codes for CARSLGQMNYGYTF.

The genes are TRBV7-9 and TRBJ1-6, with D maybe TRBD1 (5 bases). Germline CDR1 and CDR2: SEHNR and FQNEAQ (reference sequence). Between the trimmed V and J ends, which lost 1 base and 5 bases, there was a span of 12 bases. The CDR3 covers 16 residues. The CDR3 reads CASSLEVGPNNSPLHF. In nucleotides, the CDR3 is TGTGCCAGCAGCTTAGAGGTGGGGCCCAATAATTCACCCCTCCACTTT.

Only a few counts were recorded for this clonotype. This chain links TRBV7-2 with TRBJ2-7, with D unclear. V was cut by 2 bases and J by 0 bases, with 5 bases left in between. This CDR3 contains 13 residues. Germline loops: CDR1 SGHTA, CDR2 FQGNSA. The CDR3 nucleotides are TGTGCCAGCAGCTTACCCCTCTCCTACGAGCAGTACTTC. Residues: CASSLPLSYEQYF. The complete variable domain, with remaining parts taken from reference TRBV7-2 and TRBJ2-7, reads GAGVSQSPSNKVTEKGKDVELRCDPISGHTALYWYRQSLGQGLEFLIYFQGNSAPDKSGLPSDRFSAERTGGSVSTLTIQRTQQEDSAVYLCASSLPLSYEQYFGPGTRLTVT.

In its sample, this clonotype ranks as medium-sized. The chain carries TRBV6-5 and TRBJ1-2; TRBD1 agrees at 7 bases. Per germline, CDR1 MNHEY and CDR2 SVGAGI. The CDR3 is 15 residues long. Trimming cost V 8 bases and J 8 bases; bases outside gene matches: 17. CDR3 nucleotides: TGTGCCAGCGGCGGCCAGGGGGGAAACTCGGTCGGCTACACCTTC. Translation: CASGGQGGNSVGYTF.

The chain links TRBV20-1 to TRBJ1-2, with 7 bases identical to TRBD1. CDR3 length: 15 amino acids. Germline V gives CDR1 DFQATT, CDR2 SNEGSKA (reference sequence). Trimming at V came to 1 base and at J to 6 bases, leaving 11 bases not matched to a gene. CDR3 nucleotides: TGCAGTGCTAGAGTGTCCGGGACAGTTACTAATGGCTACACCTTC. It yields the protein CSARVSGTVTNGYTF.

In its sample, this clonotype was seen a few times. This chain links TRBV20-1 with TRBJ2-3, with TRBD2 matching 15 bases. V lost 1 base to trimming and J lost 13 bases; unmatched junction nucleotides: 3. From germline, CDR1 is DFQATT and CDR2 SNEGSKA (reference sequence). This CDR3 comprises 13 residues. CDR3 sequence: CSARGTSGGGKYF. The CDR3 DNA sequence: TGCAGTGCTAGAGGGACTAGCGGGGGGGGGAAGTATTTT.

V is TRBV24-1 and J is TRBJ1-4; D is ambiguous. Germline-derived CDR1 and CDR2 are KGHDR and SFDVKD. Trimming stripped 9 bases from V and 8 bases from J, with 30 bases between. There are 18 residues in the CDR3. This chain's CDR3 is CATSSVKGSRNVEEKLFF. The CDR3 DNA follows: TGTGCCACCTCATCGGTCAAGGGTTCGCGTAATGTGGAGGAAAAACTGTTTTTT.

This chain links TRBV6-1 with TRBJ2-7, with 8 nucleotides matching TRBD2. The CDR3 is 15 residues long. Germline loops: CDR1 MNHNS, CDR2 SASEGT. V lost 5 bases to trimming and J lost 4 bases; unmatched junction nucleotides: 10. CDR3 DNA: TGTGCCAGCAGTTACACGGGAGGGAGTATTTACGAGCAGTACTTC. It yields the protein CASSYTGGSIYEQYF.

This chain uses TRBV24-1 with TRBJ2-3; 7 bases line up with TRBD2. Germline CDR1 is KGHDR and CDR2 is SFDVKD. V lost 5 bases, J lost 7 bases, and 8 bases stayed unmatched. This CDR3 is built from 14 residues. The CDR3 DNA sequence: TGTGCCACCAGTGGGGAAAGGGAGGGGTATACGCAGTATTTT. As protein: CATSGEREGYTQYF.

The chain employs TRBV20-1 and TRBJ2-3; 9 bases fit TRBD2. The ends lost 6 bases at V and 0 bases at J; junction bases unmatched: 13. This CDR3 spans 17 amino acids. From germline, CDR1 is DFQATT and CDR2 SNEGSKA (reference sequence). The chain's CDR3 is CSAKPGLAPSSTDTQYF. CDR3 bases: TGCAGTGCCAAGCCGGGACTAGCACCCTCTAGCACAGATACGCAGTATTTT.

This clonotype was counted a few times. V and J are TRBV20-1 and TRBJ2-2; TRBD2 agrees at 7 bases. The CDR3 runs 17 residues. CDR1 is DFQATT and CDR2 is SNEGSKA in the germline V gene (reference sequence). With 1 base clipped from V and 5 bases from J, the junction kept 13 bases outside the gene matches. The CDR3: CSARAATGGLGTGELFF. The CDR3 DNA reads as TGCAGTGCTAGAGCCGCGACGGGAGGCCTAGGTACCGGGGAGCTGTTTTTT.

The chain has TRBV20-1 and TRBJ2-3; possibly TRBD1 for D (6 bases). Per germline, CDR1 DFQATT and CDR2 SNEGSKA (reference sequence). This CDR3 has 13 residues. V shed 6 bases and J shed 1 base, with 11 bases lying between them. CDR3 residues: CSASGARTDTQYF. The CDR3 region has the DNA TGCAGTGCCTCAGGGGCGCGCACAGATACGCAGTATTTT.